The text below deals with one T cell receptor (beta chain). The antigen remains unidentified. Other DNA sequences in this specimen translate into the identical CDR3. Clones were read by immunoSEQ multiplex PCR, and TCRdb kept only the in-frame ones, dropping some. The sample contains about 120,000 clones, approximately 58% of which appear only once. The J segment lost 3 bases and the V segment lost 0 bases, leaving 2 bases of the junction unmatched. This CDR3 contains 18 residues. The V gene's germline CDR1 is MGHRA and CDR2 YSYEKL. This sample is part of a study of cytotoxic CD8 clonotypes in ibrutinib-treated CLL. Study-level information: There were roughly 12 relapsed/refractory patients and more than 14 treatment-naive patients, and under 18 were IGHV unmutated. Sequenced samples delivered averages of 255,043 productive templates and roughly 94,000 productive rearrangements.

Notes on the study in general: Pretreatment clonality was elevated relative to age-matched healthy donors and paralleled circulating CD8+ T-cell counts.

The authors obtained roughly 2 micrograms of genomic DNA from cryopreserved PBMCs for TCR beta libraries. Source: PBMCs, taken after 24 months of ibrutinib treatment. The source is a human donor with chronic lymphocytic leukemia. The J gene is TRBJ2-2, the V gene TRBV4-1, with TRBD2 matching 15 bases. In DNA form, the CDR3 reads TGCGCCAGCAGCCAAGACTGGACTAGCGGGGGGGACACCGGGGAGCTGTTTTTT. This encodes CASSQDWTSGGDTGELFF.